This T cell receptor beta chain was identified during a study of early T cells in non-severe SARS-CoV-2 infection. Germline V gene sequence: CDR1 LNHNV, CDR2 YYDKDF (reference sequence). This CDR3 is built from 15 residues. V lost 3 bases and J lost 4; bases outside the gene matches: 2. TCRdb ran MiXCR on the 5' RACE reads and lists one entry per CDR3 protein. This sample has roughly 66,000 distinct CDR3 sequences; approximately 9.1% occur once, and the top ten carry 2.5% to 3.5%. This clonotype occurred a few times. The chain couples TRBV15 to TRBJ2-3, with 12 bases aligning to TRBD2. Sequenced sample: whole blood. This receptor was taken from an adult who was a healthcare worker with PCR-confirmed SARS-CoV-2 infection or an uninfected control (not recorded which). The CDR3 loop reads CATSRLAGGADTQYF. The CDR3 DNA sequence: TGTGCCACCAGCAGGCTAGCGGGAGGGGCAGATACGCAGTATTTT.